This entry describes one T cell receptor (beta chain). As yet, its antigen is unknown. CD45RO negativity and positive selection for CCR7 defined naive CD8 cells, a population that excluded terminally differentiated effector memory CD45RA+ cells. The data are from a study of shared clonotypes between healthy human individuals. General study points: Estimated richness values were generally larger in naive subsets than in memory subsets.

Measured with immunoSEQ multiplex PCR; TCRdb has only the in-frame clones, and not every one. Among about 1,800,000 clones, approximately 94% were seen once, and the ten largest hold roughly 1.2%. The germline V gene has CDR1 PRHDT and CDR2 FYEKMQ (reference sequence). CDR3 size: 16 residues. Trimming removed 5 bases from V and 6 bases from J, with 23 bases in between. Sequenced: naive CD8+ T cells sorted from blood. The sequence derives from a man between 18 and 35 years old in good health. The chain links TRBV13 to TRBJ2-7, with a tentative D call TRBD2 (7 bases). CDR3 sequence reads: CASSHPRGRDAAEQYF. CDR3 nucleotides: TGTGCCAGCAGCCACCCAAGGGGGAGGGATGCGGCCGAGCAGTACTTC.